This TCR beta chain was retrieved from a study of T cell responses to AZD1222 COVID-19 vaccine. Study-level results: Nearly half of spike-specific TCRs reportedly target unmutated variant regions. Repertoires were sampled only after the peak T cell response.

With respect to this clone: The antigen is undetermined.

Generated by immunoSEQ multiplex PCR, the TCRdb table keeps only in-frame clones and is missing some. This sample has some 60,000 clones, with approximately 82% found just once. This CDR3 contains 14 residues. Germline V gene sequence: CDR1 SGHNT, CDR2 YYREEE (reference sequence). With 4 bases clipped from V and 2 bases from J, the junction kept 4 bases outside the gene matches. Material: peripheral blood, obtained on day 0 of AZD1222 vaccination. This chain connects TRBV5-4 to TRBJ2-5; 8 nucleotides line up with TRBD2. The sequence was collected from an adult in good health. The CDR3: CASSTGTRQETQYF. CDR3 DNA: TGTGCCAGCAGCACCGGGACTAGGCAAGAGACCCAGTACTTC.